This T cell receptor (beta chain) was retrieved from a study of shared clonotypes between healthy human individuals. Study-wide results and caveats: Larger richness was generally estimated for naive than memory subsets. In contrast to clonotypes shared by all four donors, non-shared clonotypes had lower generation probabilities.

Deep-level running was used for the assay. Using immunoSEQ multiplex PCR, the repertoire was profiled, and TCRdb retains in-frame clones only, with some absent. The sample has about 1.1 million clones; more than 75% are singletons. Concerning this clone itself: Its antigen remains unknown.

Germline assignment: CDR1 LGHNA and CDR2 YNFKEQ. V was pared by 0 bases and J by 3 bases, with 5 bases of the junction left unmatched. The length of the CDR3 is 16 residues. Naive CD4+ cells were CD45RA-selected; the remaining cells were memory. The clonotype originates from a young man in good health. Some clones in this sample may be carry-over from other donors' samples. Sequenced sample: memory CD4+ T cells from PBMCs. Subset: CD45RA-negative fraction. V usage is TRBV4-2 and J usage is TRBJ2-7; 10 bases map to TRBD2. In nucleotides, the CDR3 is TGTGCCAGCAGCCAAGATTATAGCGGGAGGAGCTACGAGCAGTACTTC. As protein: CASSQDYSGRSYEQYF.